This section outlines one T cell receptor (beta chain) sequence together with its context. The antigen is unknown. The sample belongs to a study of shared clonotypes between healthy human individuals. On the study more broadly: Per donor, three plates held CD4 naive cells, three held CD4 memory, two held CD8 naive and one held CD8 memory. Overall study results and limits: Depth was large, yet rarefaction showed that sorted-subset sequencing was incomplete.

This CDR3 has 12 amino acids. From germline, CDR1 is SGHAT and CDR2 FQNNGV. Between the trimmed V and J ends, which lost 5 bases and 5 bases, there was a span of 10 bases. Naive CD8 cells lacked CD45RO, underwent positive selection for CCR7 and left out terminally differentiated effector memory CD45RA+ cells. Donation came from healthy HIV-negative adults that had no recent acute infections or vaccinations. TCRdb's table, derived via immunoSEQ multiplex PCR, lists solely in-frame clones and lacks some. The sample lists about 2 million clones, less than 95% seen once, with more than 0.95% in the top ten.

The V and J genes are TRBV11-2 and TRBJ2-7, with D hard to call. The sample taken for sequencing was naive CD8+ T cells sorted from blood. The clonotype originates from a man between 18 and 35 years old in good health. The CDR3 bases are TGTGCCAGCAGCCATGCCCGACACGAGCAGTACTTC. Translated: CASSHARHEQYF. The variable domain in full, completed from reference TRBV11-2 and TRBJ2-7, reads EAGVAQSPRYKIIEKRQSVAFWCNPISGHATLYWYQQILGQGPKLLIQFQNNGVVDDSQLPKDRFSAERLKGVDSTLKIQPAKLEDSAVYLCASSHARHEQYFGPGTRLTVT.